Presented here are 17 T cell receptor beta chains from one specimen sequenced in a study of T cells in tumors after PD-1 blockade. Here immunoSEQ multiplex PCR was the method, and the copy in TCRdb shows in-frame clones only, minus some. The sample includes 60,000 or so clones, around 80% of them seen just once. The sample here was PBMCs, taken before anti-PD-1 treatment. These receptor sequences come from a human donor with basal cell carcinoma.

V is TRBV9 and J is TRBJ1-1; no clear D. The germline CDR1 and CDR2 sequences are SGDLS and YYNGEE. The CDR3 totals 13 residues. V dropped 4 bases and J dropped 3 bases, with 10 bases sitting between them. The CDR3 sequence: CASSLTSDTEAFF. The CDR3, as DNA: TGTGCCAGCAGCCTCACATCGGACACTGAAGCTTTCTTT.

The chain couples TRBV27 to TRBJ1-1, with D tentatively TRBD1 (6 bases). CDR3 size: 16 residues. Trimming took off 1 base at V and 5 bases at J, with 17 bases between the two ends. CDR1 and CDR2 from the germline V gene are MNHEY and SMNVEV (reference sequence). In DNA, the CDR3 is TGTGCCAGCAGTTTATGGCCCCCAAGGGGGGGGACTGAAGCTTTCTTT. Its protein product is CASSLWPPRGGTEAFF.

The rearrangement joins TRBV2 to TRBJ1-2; 8 positions match TRBD1. This CDR3 contains 15 residues. Trimming took 5 bases from V and 8 from J; bases not matched to a gene: 13. In germline, CDR1 is SNHLY, CDR2 FYNNEI. CDR3 loop: CASSIFLTGAEGYTF. For the CDR3, the DNA is TGTGCCAGCAGTATATTCTTGACAGGGGCGGAGGGCTACACCTTC.

This clone has more than one count but fewer than ten. The rearrangement joins TRBV7-9 to TRBJ2-7; tentatively, D is TRBD1 (5 bases). Per germline, CDR1 SEHNR and CDR2 FQNEAQ (reference sequence). Trimming shortened V by 5 bases and J by 6 bases, and 14 bases separated the two germline ends. The CDR3 contains 13 residues. This CDR3 reads CASSPQTVPEQYF. CDR3 DNA: TGTGCCAGCAGCCCCCAGACAGTGCCCGAGCAGTACTTC. The complete variable domain, with remaining parts taken from reference TRBV7-9 and TRBJ2-7, reads DTGVSQNPRHKITKRGQNVTFRCDPISEHNRLYWYRQTLGQGPEFLTYFQNEAQLEKSRLLSDRFSAERPKGSFSTLEIQRTEQGDSAMYLCASSPQTVPEQYFGPGTRLTVT.

This chain uses TRBV5-8 with TRBJ2-7, with a weak D call TRBD2 (5 bases). Germline CDR1 and CDR2: SGHTS and YDEGEE. This CDR3 is built from 14 residues. Trimming pared 0 bases from V and 5 bases from J, leaving 12 bases between. CDR3 protein: CASSLERVLDEQYF. The CDR3 DNA is TGTGCCAGCAGCTTGGAGAGGGTTTTGGACGAGCAGTACTTC.

The rearrangement uses TRBV4-2 and TRBJ2-2, with D maybe TRBD1 (6 bases). Trimming removed 0 bases at V and 5 bases at J, with 10 bases between. The CDR3 sequence is 15 residues long. Germline assignment: CDR1 LGHNA and CDR2 YNFKEQ. CDR3 sequence: CASSQDTGKTGELFF. The CDR3 DNA follows: TGTGCCAGCAGCCAAGACACAGGGAAAACCGGGGAGCTGTTTTTT.

The rearrangement links TRBV5-4 to TRBJ2-1, with 12 nucleotides matching TRBD2. Germline V gene data show CDR1 as SGHNT and CDR2 as YYREEE (reference sequence). CDR3 size: 16 residues. V gave up 1 base and J gave up 4 bases; unmatched junction bases: 3. In DNA, the CDR3 is TGTGCCAGCAGCTTGCCGACTAGCGGGGGTTACAATGAGCAGTTCTTC. Its protein is CASSLPTSGGYNEQFF.

The chain is built from TRBV4-1 and TRBJ2-3; D gene uncertain. The V end lost 3 bases, the J end lost 0 bases, and 4 bases lay between the germline ends. Per germline, CDR1 MGHRA and CDR2 YSYEKL. The CDR3 spans 13 residues. CDR3 amino acids: CASSQTSTDTQYF. The CDR3, as DNA: TGCGCCAGCAGCCAGACTAGCACAGATACGCAGTATTTT.

The chain has TRBV5-6 and TRBJ1-2, with TRBD1 identical over 11 bases. Unmatched junction bases numbered 2, after V lost 3 bases and J lost 7 bases. This CDR3 contains 13 residues. The germline gives CDR1 SGHDT, CDR2 YYEEEE. The CDR3 sequence: CASSYGQGAGYTF. CDR3 sequence (DNA): TGTGCCAGCAGCTACGGACAGGGGGCTGGCTACACCTTC. Complete variable domain (other parts from reference TRBV5-6 and TRBJ1-2): DAGVTQSPTHLIKTRGQQVTLRCSPKSGHDTVSWYQQALGQGPQFIFQYYEEEERQRGNFPDRFSGHQFPNYSSELNVNALLLGDSALYLCASSYGQGAGYTFGSGTRLTVV.

The chain combines TRBV7-9 with TRBJ2-7; D possibly corresponds to TRBD2 (6 bases). V was cut by 5 bases and J by 1 base, with 15 bases left in between. CDR3 length equals 15 residues. Germline CDR1 reads SEHNR; CDR2 reads FQNEAQ (reference sequence). CDR3: CASSPSGTLSYEQYF. Written as DNA, the CDR3 is TGTGCCAGCAGCCCCTCCGGGACTCTATCCTACGAGCAGTACTTC.

CDR3 DNA sequence: TGTGCCAGCACCAGGGGGGGTCTCGGAGAGACCCAGTACTTC. Translation: CASTRGGLGETQYF. The V and J genes are TRBV2 and TRBJ2-5; D tentatively fits TRBD1 or TRBD2 (7 bases each). The CDR3 totals 14 residues. Trimming cost V 7 bases and J 4 bases, with 16 bases left between them. The germline V gene has CDR1 SNHLY and CDR2 FYNNEI.

The V call is TRBV30, the J call TRBJ1-2; D remains ambiguous. Germline values: CDR1 GTSNPN, CDR2 SVGIG (reference sequence). The CDR3 runs 14 residues. Trimming left V 1 base short and J 7 bases short, with 16 bases between. CDR3 DNA sequence: TGTGCCTGGAGTGGATACCTGATGGGGAGTGGCTACACCTTC. Protein sequence: CAWSGYLMGSGYTF.

The CDR3 DNA sequence: TGTGCCAGCAGCTCCTTAGCCCCAGCAGGGTGGGCGGGCTACACCTTC. Amino acid sequence: CASSSLAPAGWAGYTF. J is TRBJ1-2 and V is TRBV7-9; maybe TRBD1 (5 bases). CDR3 length: 16 amino acids. CDR1 is SEHNR, CDR2 FQNEAQ, per germline (reference sequence). Trimming stripped 4 bases from V and 8 bases from J, with 23 bases between.

The chain has TRBV4-1 and TRBJ2-7, with 8 bases fitting TRBD2. V was pared by 0 bases and J by 7 bases, with 8 bases of the junction left unmatched. The germline CDR1 and CDR2 sequences are MGHRA and YSYEKL. The CDR3 has 15 amino acids. CDR3 amino acids: CASSQDQRGSLEQYF. The CDR3 nucleotides are TGCGCCAGCAGCCAAGACCAGCGGGGGAGCCTGGAGCAGTACTTC.

The CDR3 reads CASSDGDRPYNEQFF. The CDR3 bases are TGCGCCAGCAGTGACGGGGACAGACCCTACAATGAGCAGTTCTTC. The J gene is TRBJ2-1, the V gene TRBV10-2; 7 bases agree with TRBD1. This CDR3 comprises 15 residues. The V segment lost 3 bases and the J segment 2 bases; nucleotides outside the gene matches: 4. Germline V CDR1 and CDR2: WSHSY, SAAADI.

This clone was counted only a few times. The CDR3 is CASRAERDYGYTF. CDR3 nucleotide sequence: TGTGCCAGCAGAGCGGAAAGGGACTATGGCTACACCTTC. The chain is built from TRBV6-5 and TRBJ1-2; no clear D. The V gene's germline CDR1 is MNHEY and CDR2 SVGAGI. V lost 6 bases, J lost 3 bases, and 11 bases lay in between. The CDR3 is 13 amino acids.

The gene calls are TRBV25-1 and TRBJ1-2; the match to TRBD1 covers 7 bases. CDR1 is MGHDK and CDR2 is SYGVNS in the germline V gene. This CDR3 is 14 amino acids long. Trimming took 6 bases from V and 8 from J; bases not matched to a gene: 12. CDR3: CASSSGSPRGGYTF. DNA of the CDR3: TGTGCCAGCAGCTCCGGGAGTCCCAGGGGGGGCTACACCTTC.